The 6 T cell receptor beta chains given below trace back to one sample, sequenced in a study of T cell responses to AZD1222 COVID-19 vaccine. TCRdb's copy holds only in-frame clones and misses some; the assay was immunoSEQ multiplex PCR. The sample shows 100,000 or so clones, 88% of them seen only once. The specimen was peripheral blood, collected on day 0 of AZD1222 vaccination. These receptors were obtained from an adult in good health.

V gene TRBV19 combines with J gene TRBJ2-2, with D possibly TRBD1 on 5 matching bases. CDR1 LNHDA and CDR2 SQIVND come from the germline V gene (reference sequence). The CDR3 is 16 amino acids. Trimming pared 2 bases from V and 0 bases from J, leaving 10 bases between. CDR3 DNA: TGTGCCAGTAGTATATGGGGCAGGGCGAACACCGGGGAGCTGTTTTTT. It specifies CASSIWGRANTGELFF.

The CDR3, as DNA: TGCAGCGTTCGGACAGTTGAAGATACGCAGTATTTT. Its protein is CSVRTVEDTQYF. The chain has TRBV29-1 and TRBJ2-3; TRBD1 might be the D (6 bases). This CDR3 has 12 residues. Germline CDR1 reads SQVTM; CDR2 reads ANQGSEA. The germline V and J ends were trimmed by 5 bases and 5 bases, with 11 bases remaining between them.

Only one count was recorded for this clone. The chain combines TRBV7-6 with TRBJ1-5; 10 nucleotides align to TRBD1. The CDR3 contains 16 residues. CDR1 and CDR2 from the germline V gene are SGHVS and FNYEAQ. J lost 6 bases, V lost 1 base, and 6 bases had no gene match. The CDR3 reads CASSLGDRGQGQPQHF. The CDR3 DNA is TGTGCCAGCAGCTTAGGCGACAGGGGGCAAGGTCAGCCCCAGCATTTT.

The chain couples TRBV3-1 (or the pseudogene TRBV3-2) to TRBJ2-3; D unresolved. The CDR3 has 13 residues. Germline-derived CDR1 and CDR2 are LGHDT and YNNKEL (reference sequence). Trimming shortened V by 5 bases and J by 4 bases, and 10 bases separated the two germline ends. CDR3 nucleotide sequence: TGTGCCAGCAGCACCCCACTATCAGATACGCAGTATTTT. This codes for CASSTPLSDTQYF.

The chain has TRBV19 and TRBJ2-1, with D maybe TRBD2 (6 bases). Trimming left V 5 bases short and J 9 bases short, with 20 bases between. Per germline, CDR1 LNHDA and CDR2 SQIVND (reference sequence). This CDR3 has 15 amino acids. The CDR3: CASSETSLTGSEQFF. The DNA of the CDR3 is TGTGCCAGTAGTGAAACAAGCTTGACCGGGAGTGAGCAGTTCTTC.

The rearrangement links TRBV6-1 to TRBJ1-1, with D possibly matching TRBD1 (6 bases). Germline values: CDR1 MNHNS, CDR2 SASEGT. V lost 8 bases, J lost 1 base, and 14 bases lay in between. This CDR3 region has 14 residues. Written as DNA, the CDR3 is TGTGCCAGCCAAACAGGGTCGAAGAACACTGAAGCTTTCTTT. Translating gives CASQTGSKNTEAFF.